Each of the 11 T cell receptor beta chains below was sequenced from the same sample in a study of blood T cell repertoires in COVID-19. Profiled with immunoSEQ multiplex PCR; TCRdb holds only in-frame clones, not every one. The table has under 120,000 clones, roughly 71% seen once. Sequenced input: peripheral blood. Source of these receptors: an older man with acute or convalescent COVID-19.

The CDR3 coding sequence is TGTGCCAGCAGCCCGACTAGCGCACTAGCCAAAAACATTCAGTACTTC. Translating gives CASSPTSALAKNIQYF. V is TRBV7-2 and J is TRBJ2-4, with 8 nucleotides matching TRBD2. Germline lookup yields CDR1 SGHTA and CDR2 FQGNSA. The CDR3 has 16 amino acids. With V trimmed by 5 bases and J by 0 bases, 6 bases remained unmatched.

This clone was seen a handful of times. The rearrangement links TRBV18 to TRBJ2-3; TRBD2 agrees at 14 bases. Per the germline V gene, CDR1 is KGHSH and CDR2 is LQKENI. The CDR3 has 17 residues. Trimming at V came to 4 bases and at J to 1 base, leaving 4 bases not matched to a gene. CDR3 coding DNA: TGTGCCAGCTCACGAGGGACTAGCGGGAGTGGCACAGATACGCAGTATTTT. It codes for CASSRGTSGSGTDTQYF.

V usage is TRBV5-4 and J usage is TRBJ1-4; maybe TRBD1 (5 bases). Per germline, CDR1 SGHNT and CDR2 YYREEE (reference sequence). V lost 5 bases and J 0 bases, leaving 14 bases between the germline ends. The CDR3 has 16 amino acids. CDR3 DNA: TGTGCCAGCAGTAAGGGTAGGGACTCAACTAATGAAAAACTGTTTTTT. Encoded protein: CASSKGRDSTNEKLFF. Supplemented by reference TRBV5-4 and TRBJ1-4, the full variable domain reads ETGVTQSPTHLIKTRGQQVTLRCSSQSGHNTVSWYQQALGQGPQFIFQYYREEENGRGNFPPRFSGLQFPNYSSELNVNALELDDSALYLCASSKGRDSTNEKLFFGSGTQLSVL.

V and J are TRBV5-1 and TRBJ2-3; D may be TRBD2 (5 bases). CDR1 and CDR2 from the germline V gene are SGHRS and YFSETQ. CDR3 length: 16 residues. The V and J ends lost 9 bases and 2 bases respectively, with 22 bases between them. CDR3 DNA: TGCGCCATTGCCGGGGATTCGACTTCTTACACAGATACGCAGTATTTT. This translates into CAIAGDSTSYTDTQYF.

The chain links TRBV29-1 to TRBJ2-1, with D maybe TRBD2 (6 bases). Germline assignment: CDR1 SQVTM and CDR2 ANQGSEA. The CDR3 contains 16 residues. The V end lost 5 bases, the J end lost 1 base, and 18 bases lay between the germline ends. CDR3 protein: CSVIGPSGSSYNEQFF. The CDR3 DNA follows: TGCAGCGTTATCGGACCCAGCGGGTCTTCCTACAATGAGCAGTTCTTC.

This clone has a handful of counts. CDR3 in amino acids: CASSYKTGGNEKLFF. The CDR3 nucleotides read TGTGCCAGTAGTTACAAGACCGGGGGTAATGAAAAACTGTTTTTT. This chain joins TRBV19 and TRBJ1-4; tentative D call: TRBD1 (5 bases). Per the germline V gene, CDR1 is LNHDA and CDR2 is SQIVND (reference sequence). Deletions cut 5 bases from V and 4 bases from J, with 14 bases between. The CDR3 contains 15 residues.

As regards this clone: Other nucleotide sequences from this sample produce the same CDR3. V is TRBV5-6 and J is TRBJ1-5, with a possible D match to TRBD1 (6 bases). V was pared by 1 base and J by 4 bases, with 6 bases between. Germline CDR1 and CDR2: SGHDT and YYEEEE. The CDR3 is 13 residues long. Here the CDR3 reads CASSLTGNQPQHF. CDR3 DNA: TGTGCCAGCAGCTTGACAGGGAATCAGCCCCAGCATTTT.

The gene calls are TRBV14 and TRBJ2-3; 8 nucleotides match TRBD2. Germline values: CDR1 SGHDN, CDR2 FVKESK. The CDR3 length is 16 residues. The V and J ends lost 0 bases and 3 bases, in that order; junction bases with no gene match: 5. The CDR3 bases are TGTGCCAGCAGCCAAGATCTAGCTAGCGGGACAGATACGCAGTATTTT. Protein product: CASSQDLASGTDTQYF.

V usage is TRBV10-3 and J usage is TRBJ2-3; TRBD2 matches at 12 bases. With 0 bases clipped from V and 7 bases from J, the junction kept 11 bases outside the gene matches. This CDR3 comprises 18 residues. The germline CDR1 and CDR2 sequences are ENHRY and SYGVKD. The CDR3 nucleotides are TGTGCCATCAGTGAGTCCCCACCGACTAGCGGGAGATCCCATACGCAGTATTTT. Its protein product is CAISESPPTSGRSHTQYF.

This chain uses TRBV12-3 or TRBV12-4 with TRBJ1-1; D unresolved. Trimming shortened V by 3 bases and J by 1 base, and 6 bases separated the two germline ends. The CDR3 consists of 13 residues. Written as DNA, the CDR3 is TGTGCCAGCAGTTTGGAGGCGAACACTGAAGCTTTCTTT. Its protein product is CASSLEANTEAFF.

The chain couples TRBV6-4 to TRBJ1-2; D may be TRBD1 (6 bases). Deletions cut 6 bases from V and 2 bases from J, with 10 bases between. Germline values: CDR1 MRHNA, CDR2 SNTAGT. This CDR3 region has 13 residues. CDR3 nucleotide sequence: TGTGCCAGCAGCCCCGGACAGAACTATGGCTACACCTTC. It translates to CASSPGQNYGYTF.